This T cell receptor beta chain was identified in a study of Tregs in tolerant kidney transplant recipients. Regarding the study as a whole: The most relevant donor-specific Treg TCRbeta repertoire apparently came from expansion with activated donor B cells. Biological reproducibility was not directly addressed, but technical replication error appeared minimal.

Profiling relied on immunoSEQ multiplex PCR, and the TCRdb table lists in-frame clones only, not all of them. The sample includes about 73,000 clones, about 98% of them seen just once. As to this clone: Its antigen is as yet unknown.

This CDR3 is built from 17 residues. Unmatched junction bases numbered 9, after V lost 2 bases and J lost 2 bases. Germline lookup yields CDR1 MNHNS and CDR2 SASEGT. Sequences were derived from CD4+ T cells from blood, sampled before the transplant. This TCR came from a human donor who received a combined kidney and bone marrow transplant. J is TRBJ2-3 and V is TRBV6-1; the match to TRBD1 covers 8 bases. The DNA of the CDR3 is TGTGCCAGCAGTGAAATGAGGGGACAGGTGTTCACAGATACGCAGTATTTT. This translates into CASSEMRGQVFTDTQYF.